This T cell receptor (beta chain) was captured by sequencing in a study of blood T cell repertoires in COVID-19 (TCRdb year 2020). At the level of the whole study: Collaborator samples came from the United States, Italy and Spain and covered acute and convalescent phases of COVID-19. The prospective study material was composed of cDNA or gDNA derived from T cells, B-cell-depleted T cells, or PBMCs. The dataset comprised deeply sampled blood TCRbeta repertoires from subjects exposed to, actively infected with, or recovered from COVID-19. A freely available public database, intended as a resource for researchers studying the immune response to SARS-CoV-2, is where the repertoires were released. Samples were obtained from the ongoing ImmuneRACE study (first 160 participants) and from roughly 1,300 subjects provided by 6 global collaborators. Nearly every sample came with metadata listing a de-identified subject ID, COVID-19 status, age in years and sex. Where available, HLA class I and class II types were taken from metadata supplied by the sample provider and were not determined by assay-based typing.

Whole blood was collected in K2EDTA tubes by collaborating institutions according to the institutions' own protocols. For TCRbeta analysis, collaborator samples were shipped as frozen whole blood, as isolated PBMCs, or as DNA extracted from either sample type. The germline ends are 7 bases apart after V is trimmed by 3 bases and J by 0 bases. Its CDR3 holds 14 amino acids, cysteine through phenylalanine. The read is trimmed to its CDR3 DNA, 42 bases read in frame from base 1. The CDR1 and CDR2 encoded by the germline V gene (reference sequence) are SGHNT and YYREEE. Worth noting for this clone: Which antigen it targets is not known. Nothing much larger sits one base from this clone, and base qualities are not available.

The immunoSEQ Assay, a bias-controlled multiplex PCR, was used to amplify TCRbeta CDR3 regions from genomic DNA. The study's own analysis went as follows. The number of nucleated cells in each sample was estimated from the amplification of reference gene primers within the assay. Sequence reads were collapsed and filtered to measure the absolute abundance of every unique TCRbeta CDR3 rearrangement. For each sample, productive Simpson clonality was calculated by taking the square root of Simpson's diversity index across productive rearrangements. Imported from immuneACCESS, the table was reduced by TCRdb to in-frame sequences with V and J called. These copies leave out some clones; in studies compared against another copy, an unresolved V gene accounts for under half, and the cause of the remainder is not known. V, J and clone size are those of that table, while D and trimming were read from the DNA. The sample data list hundreds of thousands of clones, and 70% to 85% of these were observed just once. About 1.9% of the sample is in the top ten clones.

Beyond this particular receptor, the publication reports: Clinical and demographic metadata were provided uncurated, with the amount varying by source and participant.

Sequenced sample: peripheral blood. The chain uses TRBV5-4 and TRBJ2-1, with an unclear D gene assignment. This clonotype was sampled from a woman aged 80 or over with acute or convalescent COVID-19. CDR3 protein: CASSSTGSYNEQFF. The nucleotides are TGTGCCAGCAGCTCTACGGGCTCCTACAATGAGCAGTTCTTC. When the CDR3 is completed using the reference TRBV5-4 and TRBJ2-1 genes on either side, the full variable domain is ETGVTQSPTHLIKTRGQQVTLRCSSQSGHNTVSWYQQALGQGPQFIFQYYREEENGRGNFPPRFSGLQFPNYSSELNVNALELDDSALYLCASSSTGSYNEQFFGPGTRLTVL.